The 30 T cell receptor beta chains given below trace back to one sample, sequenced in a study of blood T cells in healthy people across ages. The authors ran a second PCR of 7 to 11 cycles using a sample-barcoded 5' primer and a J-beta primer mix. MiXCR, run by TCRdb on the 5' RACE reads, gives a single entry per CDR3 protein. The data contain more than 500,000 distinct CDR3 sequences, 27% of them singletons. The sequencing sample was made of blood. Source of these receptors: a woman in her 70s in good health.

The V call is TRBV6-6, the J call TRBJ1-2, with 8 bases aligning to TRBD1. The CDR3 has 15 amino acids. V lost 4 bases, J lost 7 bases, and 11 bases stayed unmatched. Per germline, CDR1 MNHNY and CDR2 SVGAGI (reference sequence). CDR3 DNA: TGTGCCAGCAGTTGGGACAGGCCAGAACTTAGTGGCTACACCTTC. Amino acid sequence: CASSWDRPELSGYTF.

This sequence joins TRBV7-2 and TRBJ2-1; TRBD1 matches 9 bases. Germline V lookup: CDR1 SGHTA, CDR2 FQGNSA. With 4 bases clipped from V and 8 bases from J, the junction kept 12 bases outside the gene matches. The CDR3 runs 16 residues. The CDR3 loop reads CASSYLAGTGFDEQFF. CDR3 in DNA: TGTGCCAGCAGCTATCTTGCCGGGACAGGGTTTGATGAGCAGTTCTTC.

CDR3 residues: CASSYSAEGAKNYGYTF. As DNA, the CDR3 is TGTGCCAGCAGTTACTCAGCAGAAGGGGCCAAAAACTATGGCTACACCTTC. The genes are TRBV6-5 and TRBJ1-2; TRBD1 is a possible D gene (5 bases). The CDR3 length is 17 residues. The V gene's germline CDR1 is MNHEY and CDR2 SVGAGI. The V and J ends lost 0 bases and 2 bases respectively, with 16 bases between them.

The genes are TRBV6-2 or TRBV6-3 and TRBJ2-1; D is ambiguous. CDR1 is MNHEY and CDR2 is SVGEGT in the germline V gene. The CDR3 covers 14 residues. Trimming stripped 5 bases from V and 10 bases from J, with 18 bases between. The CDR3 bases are TGTGCCAGCAGTCCACAACCGATGCGCTGGGAGCAGTTCTTC. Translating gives CASSPQPMRWEQFF.

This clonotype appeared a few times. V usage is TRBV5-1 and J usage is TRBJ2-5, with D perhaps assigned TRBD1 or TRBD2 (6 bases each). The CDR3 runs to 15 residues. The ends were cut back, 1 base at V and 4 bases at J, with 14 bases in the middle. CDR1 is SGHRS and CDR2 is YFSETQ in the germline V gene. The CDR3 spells CASSLYWGAGETQYF. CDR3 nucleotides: TGCGCCAGCAGCTTGTATTGGGGGGCCGGAGAGACCCAGTACTTC.

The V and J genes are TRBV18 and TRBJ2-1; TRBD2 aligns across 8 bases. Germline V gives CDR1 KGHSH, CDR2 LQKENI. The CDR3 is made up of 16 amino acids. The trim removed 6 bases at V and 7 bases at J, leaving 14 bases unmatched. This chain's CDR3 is CASSRDSGAVWNEQFF. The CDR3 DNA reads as TGTGCCAGCTCTCGGGATAGCGGGGCGGTGTGGAATGAGCAGTTCTTC.

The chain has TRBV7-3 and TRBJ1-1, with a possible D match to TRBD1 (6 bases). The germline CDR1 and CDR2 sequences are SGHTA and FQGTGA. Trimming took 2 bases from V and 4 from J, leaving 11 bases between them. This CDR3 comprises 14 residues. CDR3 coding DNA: TGTGCCAGCAGCTTAGGGGGGCCGGGCACTGAAGCTTTCTTT. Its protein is CASSLGGPGTEAFF.

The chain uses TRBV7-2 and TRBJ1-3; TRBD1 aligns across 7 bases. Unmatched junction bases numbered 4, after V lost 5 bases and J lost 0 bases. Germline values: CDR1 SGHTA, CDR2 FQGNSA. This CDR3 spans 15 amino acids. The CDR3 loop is CASSRDSSSGNTIYF. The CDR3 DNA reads TGTGCCAGCAGCCGGGACAGTTCCTCTGGAAACACCATATATTTT.

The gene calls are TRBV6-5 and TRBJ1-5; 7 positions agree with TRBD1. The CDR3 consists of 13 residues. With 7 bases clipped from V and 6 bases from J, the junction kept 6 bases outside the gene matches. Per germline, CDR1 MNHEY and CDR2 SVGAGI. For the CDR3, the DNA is TGTGCCAGCAATGGGGCAGGGGGTCAGCCCCAGCATTTT. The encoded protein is CASNGAGGQPQHF.

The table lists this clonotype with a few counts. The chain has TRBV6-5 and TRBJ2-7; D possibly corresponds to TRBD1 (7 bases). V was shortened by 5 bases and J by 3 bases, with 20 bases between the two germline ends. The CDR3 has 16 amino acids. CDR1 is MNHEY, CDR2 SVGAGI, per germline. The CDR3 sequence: CASSPLSGGQFYEQYF. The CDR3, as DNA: TGTGCCAGCAGTCCCCTCTCAGGGGGGCAATTCTACGAGCAGTACTTC.

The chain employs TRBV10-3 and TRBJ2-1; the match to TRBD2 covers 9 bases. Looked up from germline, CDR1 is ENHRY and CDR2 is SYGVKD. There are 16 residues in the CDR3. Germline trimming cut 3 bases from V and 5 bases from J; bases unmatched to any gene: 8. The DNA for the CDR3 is TGTGCCATCAGTGACTCCGAGCGGGGGGCTAACAATGAGCAGTTCTTC. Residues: CAISDSERGANNEQFF.

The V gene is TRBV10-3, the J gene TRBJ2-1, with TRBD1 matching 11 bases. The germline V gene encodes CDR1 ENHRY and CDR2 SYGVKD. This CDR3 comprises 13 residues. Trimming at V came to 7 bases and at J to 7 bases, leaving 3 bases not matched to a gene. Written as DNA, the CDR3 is TGTGCCATCAAGGGACAGGGGGGGAATGAGCAGTTCTTC. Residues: CAIKGQGGNEQFF.

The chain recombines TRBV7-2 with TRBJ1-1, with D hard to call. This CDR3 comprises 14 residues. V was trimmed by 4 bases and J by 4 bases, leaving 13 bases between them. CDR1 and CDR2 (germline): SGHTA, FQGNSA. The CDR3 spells CASSSPGSGTEAFF. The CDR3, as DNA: TGTGCCAGCAGCTCCCCCGGGAGTGGCACTGAAGCTTTCTTT.

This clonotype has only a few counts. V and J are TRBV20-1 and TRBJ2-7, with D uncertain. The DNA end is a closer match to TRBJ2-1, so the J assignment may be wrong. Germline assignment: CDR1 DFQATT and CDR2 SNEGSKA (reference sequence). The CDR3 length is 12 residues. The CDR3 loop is CSVPATHNEQFF. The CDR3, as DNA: TGCAGTGTCCCGGCCACCCACAATGAGCAGTTCTTC.

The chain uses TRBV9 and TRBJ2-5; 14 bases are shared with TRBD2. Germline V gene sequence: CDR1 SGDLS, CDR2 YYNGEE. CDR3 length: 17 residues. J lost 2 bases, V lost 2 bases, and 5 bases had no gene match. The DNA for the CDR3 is TGTGCCAGCAGCGTTGGAGGACTAGCGGGGGGTCAAGAGACCCAGTACTTC. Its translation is CASSVGGLAGGQETQYF.

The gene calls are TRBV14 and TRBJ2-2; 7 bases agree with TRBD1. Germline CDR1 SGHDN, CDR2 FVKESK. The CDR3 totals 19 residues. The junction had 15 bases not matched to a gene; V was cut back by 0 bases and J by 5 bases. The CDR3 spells CASSQEGGYGTVMTGELFF. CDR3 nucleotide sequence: TGTGCCAGCAGCCAAGAAGGTGGTTATGGGACAGTAATGACCGGGGAGCTGTTTTTT. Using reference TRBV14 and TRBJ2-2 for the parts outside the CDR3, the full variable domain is EAGVTQFPSHSVIEKGQTVTLRCDPISGHDNLYWYRRVMGKEIKFLLHFVKESKQDESGMPNNRFLAERTGGTYSTLKVQPAELEDSGVYFCASSQEGGYGTVMTGELFFGEGSRLTVL.

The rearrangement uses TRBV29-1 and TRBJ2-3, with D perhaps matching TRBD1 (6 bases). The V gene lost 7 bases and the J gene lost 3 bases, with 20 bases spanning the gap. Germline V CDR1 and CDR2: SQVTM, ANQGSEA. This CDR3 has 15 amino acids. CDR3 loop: CSAADQGLGTDTQYF. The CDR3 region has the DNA TGCAGCGCAGCTGACCAGGGGCTAGGGACAGATACGCAGTATTTT.

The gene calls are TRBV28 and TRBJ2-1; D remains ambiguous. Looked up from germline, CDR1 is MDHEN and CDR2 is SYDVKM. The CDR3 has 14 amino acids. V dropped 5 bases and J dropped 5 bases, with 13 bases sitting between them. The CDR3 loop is CASSLPLGNNEQFF. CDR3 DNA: TGTGCCAGCAGTCTACCCTTAGGCAACAATGAGCAGTTCTTC.

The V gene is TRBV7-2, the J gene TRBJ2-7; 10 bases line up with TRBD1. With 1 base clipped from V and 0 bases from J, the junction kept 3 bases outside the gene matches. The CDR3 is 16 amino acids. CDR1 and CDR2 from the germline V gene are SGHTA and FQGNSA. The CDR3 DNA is TGTGCCAGCAGCTTAGTGGGACAGGGGAGCTCCTACGAGCAGTACTTC. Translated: CASSLVGQGSSYEQYF. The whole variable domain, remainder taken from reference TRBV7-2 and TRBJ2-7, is GAGVSQSPSNKVTEKGKDVELRCDPISGHTALYWYRQSLGQGLEFLIYFQGNSAPDKSGLPSDRFSAERTGGSVSTLTIQRTQQEDSAVYLCASSLVGQGSSYEQYFGPGTRLTVT.

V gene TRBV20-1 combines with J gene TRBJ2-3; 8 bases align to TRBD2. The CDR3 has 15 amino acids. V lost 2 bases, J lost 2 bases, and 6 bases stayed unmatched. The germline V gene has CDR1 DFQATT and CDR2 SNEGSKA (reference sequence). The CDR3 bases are TGCAGTGCTAGAAGCCAGCGGGGGAACACAGATACGCAGTATTTT. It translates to CSARSQRGNTDTQYF.

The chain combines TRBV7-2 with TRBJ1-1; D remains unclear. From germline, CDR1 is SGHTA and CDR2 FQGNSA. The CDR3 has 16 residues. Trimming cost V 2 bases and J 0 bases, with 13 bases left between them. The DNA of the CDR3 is TGTGCCAGCAGCTTAACCCCCCTGTCCATGAACACTGAAGCTTTCTTT. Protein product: CASSLTPLSMNTEAFF.

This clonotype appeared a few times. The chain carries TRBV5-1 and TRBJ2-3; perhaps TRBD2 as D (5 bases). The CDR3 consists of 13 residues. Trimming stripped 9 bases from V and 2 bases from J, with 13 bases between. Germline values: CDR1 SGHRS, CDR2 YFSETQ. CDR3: CAIGEQDTDTQYF. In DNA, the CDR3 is TGCGCCATCGGGGAGCAGGACACAGATACGCAGTATTTT.

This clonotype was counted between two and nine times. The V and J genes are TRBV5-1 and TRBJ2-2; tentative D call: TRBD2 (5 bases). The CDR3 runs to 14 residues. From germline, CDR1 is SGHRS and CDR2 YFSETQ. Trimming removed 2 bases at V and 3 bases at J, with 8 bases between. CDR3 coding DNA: TGCGCCAGCAGCTTTCGGGGTTACACCGGGGAGCTGTTTTTT. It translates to CASSFRGYTGELFF.

The CDR3 loop reads CASSYTSGGRETQYF. For the CDR3, the DNA is TGTGCCAGCAGTTACACTAGCGGGGGACGAGAGACCCAGTACTTC. V gene TRBV6-2 or TRBV6-3 combines with J gene TRBJ2-5; TRBD2 matches at 11 bases. Germline V gene lookup returns CDR1 MNHEY and CDR2 SVGEGT. The CDR3 spans 15 residues. J gave up 4 bases and V 2 bases, and 3 bases lay outside the gene matches.

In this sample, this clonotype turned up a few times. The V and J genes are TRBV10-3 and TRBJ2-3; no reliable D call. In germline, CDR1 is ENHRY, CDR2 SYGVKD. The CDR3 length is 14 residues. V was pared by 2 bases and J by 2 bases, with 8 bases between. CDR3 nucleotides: TGTGCCATCAGTGAGAGCAGCCCCACAGATACGCAGTATTTT. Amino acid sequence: CAISESSPTDTQYF.

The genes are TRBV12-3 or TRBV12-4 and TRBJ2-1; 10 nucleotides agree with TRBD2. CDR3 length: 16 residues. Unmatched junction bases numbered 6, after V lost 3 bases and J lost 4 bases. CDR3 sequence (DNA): TGTGCCAGCAGTTTCCCTAGCGGGGGAGGATACAATGAGCAGTTCTTC. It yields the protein CASSFPSGGGYNEQFF.

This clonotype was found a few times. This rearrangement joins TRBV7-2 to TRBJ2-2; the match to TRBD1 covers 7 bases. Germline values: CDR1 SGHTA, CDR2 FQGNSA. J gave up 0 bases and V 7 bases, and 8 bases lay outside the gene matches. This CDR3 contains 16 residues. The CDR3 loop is CASKGFGTANTGELFF. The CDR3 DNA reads TGTGCCAGCAAAGGTTTCGGGACAGCGAACACCGGGGAGCTGTTTTTT.

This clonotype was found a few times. DNA for the CDR3: TGTGCCAGCAGTATAAATCCGAGGACACCAAACGAGCAGTACTTC. Translated, it gives CASSINPRTPNEQYF. The V gene is TRBV6-6, the J gene TRBJ2-7, with D tentatively TRBD1 (5 bases). Germline loops: CDR1 MNHNY, CDR2 SVGAGI (reference sequence). Between the trimmed V and J ends, which lost 5 bases and 5 bases, there was a span of 19 bases. This CDR3 is built from 15 residues.

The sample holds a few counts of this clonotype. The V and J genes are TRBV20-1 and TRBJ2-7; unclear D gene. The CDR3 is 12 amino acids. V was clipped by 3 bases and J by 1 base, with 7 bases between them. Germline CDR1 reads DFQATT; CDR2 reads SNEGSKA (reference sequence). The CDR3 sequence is CSARSQSYEQYF. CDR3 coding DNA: TGCAGTGCTAGGTCCCAATCCTACGAGCAGTACTTC.

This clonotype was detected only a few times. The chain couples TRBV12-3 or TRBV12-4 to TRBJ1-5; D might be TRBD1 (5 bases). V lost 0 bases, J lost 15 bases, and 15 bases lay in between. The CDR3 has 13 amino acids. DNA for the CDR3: TGTGCCAGCAGTTTAGCGCAGGGCAGGGTGGCGCATTTT. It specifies CASSLAQGRVAHF.